This is a list of T cell receptor beta chains from one sample in a study of siplizumab effects on memory and regulatory T cells. Assay: immunoSEQ multiplex PCR; the TCRdb copy retains only in-frame clones and omits some. The table lists approximately 60,000 clones, about 80% of them singletons, with over 0.4% in the top ten. The sample taken for sequencing was memory CD4+ T cells sorted from blood. The receptors were sampled from a human donor in good health. The CDR3 runs from the conserved cysteine through the conserved F or W. A D gene is named only where the DNA matches it firmly. The size of a clone is reported for some rows only, either as once, few or many, or as a class for expanded clones.

j_call: TRBJ2-5; clone_size: .; d_call: .; v_call: TRBV10-2; cdr3_aa: CASKEAGETQYF; cdr3_nt: TGCGCCAGCAAGGAAGCAGGGGAGACCCAGTACTTC
j_call: TRBJ2-3; clone_size: .; d_call: .; v_call: TRBV9; cdr3_aa: CASSGLSTDTQYF; cdr3_nt: TGTGCCAGCAGCGGATTAAGCACAGATACGCAGTATTTT
j_call: TRBJ1-2; clone_size: .; d_call: TRBD1; v_call: TRBV28; cdr3_aa: CASTPGQSLSYTF; cdr3_nt: TGTGCCAGCACCCCGGGACAGTCCTTGAGCTACACCTTC
j_call: TRBJ1-3; clone_size: .; d_call: .; v_call: TRBV28; cdr3_aa: CASSPGSAGNTIYF; cdr3_nt: TGTGCCAGCAGTCCAGGGAGCGCTGGAAACACCATATATTTT
j_call: TRBJ2-1; clone_size: .; d_call: TRBD1; v_call: TRBV6-5; cdr3_aa: CASRTGGGSEQFF; cdr3_nt: TGTGCCAGCAGGACAGGGGGCGGATCTGAGCAGTTCTTC
j_call: TRBJ2-1; clone_size: .; d_call: TRBD2; v_call: TRBV9; cdr3_aa: CASSPLAGGVRSYNEQFF; cdr3_nt: TGTGCCAGCAGCCCACTGGCGGGGGGGGTCCGCTCCTACAATGAGCAGTTCTTC
j_call: TRBJ1-1; clone_size: .; d_call: .; v_call: TRBV5-1; cdr3_aa: CASSWRTEGTEAFF; cdr3_nt: TGCGCCAGCAGCTGGCGTACGGAGGGCACTGAAGCTTTCTTT
j_call: TRBJ2-2; clone_size: .; d_call: .; v_call: TRBV5-6; cdr3_aa: CASSPAYTGELFF; cdr3_nt: TGTGCCAGCAGCCCCGCTTATACCGGGGAGCTGTTTTTT
j_call: TRBJ2-3; clone_size: .; d_call: .; v_call: TRBV9; cdr3_aa: CASSVQGGGTQYF; cdr3_nt: TGTGCCAGCAGCGTTCAGGGTGGAGGTACGCAGTATTTT
j_call: TRBJ2-5; clone_size: .; d_call: TRBD2; v_call: TRBV7-6; cdr3_aa: CASSYPSGGAGETQYF; cdr3_nt: TGTGCCAGCAGCTACCCTAGCGGGGGGGCAGGGGAGACCCAGTACTTC
j_call: TRBJ1-2; clone_size: .; d_call: .; v_call: TRBV6-6; cdr3_aa: CASSTANYGYTF; cdr3_nt: TGTGCCAGCAGTACAGCTAACTATGGCTACACCTTC
j_call: TRBJ2-1; clone_size: .; d_call: .; v_call: TRBV9; cdr3_aa: CASSVGGRSYNEQFF; cdr3_nt: TGTGCCAGCAGCGTAGGGGGTAGGTCCTACAATGAGCAGTTCTTC
j_call: TRBJ2-7; clone_size: few; d_call: .; v_call: TRBV30; cdr3_aa: CAWNSGGRQYF; cdr3_nt: TGTGCCTGGAATTCGGGGGGCAGGCAGTACTTC
j_call: TRBJ2-7; clone_size: .; d_call: .; v_call: TRBV19; cdr3_aa: CASSKGGSIGYEQYF; cdr3_nt: TGTGCCAGTAGTAAGGGGGGCTCAATCGGCTACGAGCAGTACTTC
j_call: TRBJ1-1; clone_size: .; d_call: .; v_call: TRBV5-4; cdr3_aa: CASSYPDTGAFF; cdr3_nt: TGTGCCAGCAGCTACCCGGACACGGGGGCTTTCTTT
j_call: TRBJ2-3; clone_size: .; d_call: TRBD2; v_call: TRBV28; cdr3_aa: CASSSPGLAGGVDTQYF; cdr3_nt: TGTGCCAGCAGTTCCCCCGGACTAGCGGGGGGGGTAGATACGCAGTATTTT
j_call: TRBJ2-1; clone_size: few; d_call: .; v_call: TRBV5-4; cdr3_aa: CASSFAGQRSYNEQFF; cdr3_nt: TGTGCCAGCAGCTTCGCAGGGCAGAGGTCCTACAATGAGCAGTTCTTC
j_call: TRBJ2-7; clone_size: .; d_call: .; v_call: TRBV21-1; cdr3_aa: CASSKGLDKFGEQYF; cdr3_nt: TGTGCCAGCAGCAAAGGGTTAGACAAGTTCGGCGAGCAGTACTTC
j_call: TRBJ2-7; clone_size: .; d_call: TRBD2; v_call: TRBV7-6; cdr3_aa: CASSLVAGGGYEQYF; cdr3_nt: TGTGCCAGCAGCTTAGTAGCGGGGGGCGGCTACGAGCAGTACTTC
j_call: TRBJ1-2; clone_size: .; d_call: .; v_call: TRBV28; cdr3_aa: CASSITGSAYTF; cdr3_nt: TGTGCCAGCAGTATAACAGGGTCGGCCTACACCTTC
j_call: TRBJ1-3; clone_size: .; d_call: TRBD1; v_call: TRBV7-9; cdr3_aa: CASSLAQGQGSGNTIYF; cdr3_nt: TGTGCCAGCAGCTTAGCTCAGGGACAGGGGTCTGGAAACACCATATATTTT
j_call: TRBJ2-7; clone_size: .; d_call: TRBD1; v_call: TRBV6-5; cdr3_aa: CASSRTQGAYEQYF; cdr3_nt: TGTGCCAGCAGTAGAACTCAGGGGGCCTACGAGCAGTACTTC
j_call: TRBJ2-5; clone_size: .; d_call: TRBD2; v_call: TRBV2; cdr3_aa: CASSSTSGGGETQYF; cdr3_nt: TGTGCCAGCAGTTCGACTAGCGGGGGGGGAGAGACCCAGTACTTC
j_call: TRBJ1-6; clone_size: .; d_call: .; v_call: TRBV4-3; cdr3_aa: CASSQDADRYSPLHF; cdr3_nt: TGCGCCAGCAGCCAAGATGCGGACCGATATTCACCCCTCCACTTT
j_call: TRBJ2-1; clone_size: .; d_call: TRBD2; v_call: TRBV7-9; cdr3_aa: CASSSASGGDNEQFF; cdr3_nt: TGTGCCAGCAGCTCCGCTAGCGGGGGGGACAATGAGCAGTTCTTC
j_call: TRBJ2-1; clone_size: .; d_call: .; v_call: TRBV5-6; cdr3_aa: CASSSAAKLAVKSIEQFF; cdr3_nt: TGTGCCAGCAGCTCAGCCGCTAAACTAGCCGTTAAGTCTATCGAGCAGTTCTTC
j_call: TRBJ1-2; clone_size: .; d_call: .; v_call: TRBV7-8; cdr3_aa: CASTSRGSRDYGYTF; cdr3_nt: TGTGCCAGCACCTCCCGCGGCAGCCGTGACTATGGCTACACCTTC
j_call: TRBJ2-7; clone_size: .; d_call: .; v_call: TRBV7-2; cdr3_aa: CASSLAVGSGPSYEQYF; cdr3_nt: TGTGCCAGCAGCTTAGCAGTCGGTAGCGGACCTTCCTACGAGCAGTACTTC
j_call: TRBJ2-3; clone_size: .; d_call: TRBD1; v_call: TRBV29-1; cdr3_aa: CSGLRDRQNTQYF; cdr3_nt: TGCAGCGGTCTCCGGGACAGACAAAATACGCAGTATTTT
j_call: TRBJ2-7; clone_size: few; d_call: TRBD1; v_call: TRBV2; cdr3_aa: CASSADRGYSEQYF; cdr3_nt: TGTGCCAGCAGTGCTGACAGGGGTTACAGCGAGCAGTACTTC
j_call: TRBJ1-1; clone_size: few; d_call: .; v_call: TRBV5-1; cdr3_aa: CASSLGRAGNTEAFF; cdr3_nt: TGCGCCAGCAGCTTGGGCAGGGCGGGGAACACTGAAGCTTTCTTT